This TCR beta chain was captured by sequencing in a study of shared clonotypes between healthy human individuals. This table comes from immunoSEQ multiplex PCR, and its TCRdb copy is limited to in-frame clones, with some not included. The profile shows millions of clones, roughly 95% of them singletons. The receptor comes from a man younger than 35 in good health. The sequencing input was naive CD4+ T cells sorted from blood. Subset defined: CD45RA+ positively selected.

The CDR3 sequence is CASSSWDTNQPQHF. For the CDR3, the DNA is TGTGCCAGCAGCTCCTGGGACACCAATCAGCCCCAGCATTTT. This chain connects TRBV7-6 to TRBJ1-5, with D maybe TRBD1 (6 bases). This CDR3 is 14 amino acids long. Deletions cut 4 bases from V and 3 bases from J, with 10 bases between. Per germline, CDR1 SGHVS and CDR2 FNYEAQ. Supplemented by reference TRBV7-6 and TRBJ1-5, the full variable domain reads GAGVSQSPRYKVTKRGQDVALRCDPISGHVSLYWYRQALGQGPEFLTYFNYEAQQDKSGLPNDRFSAERPEGSISTLTIQRTEQRDSAMYRCASSSWDTNQPQHFGDGTRLSIL.